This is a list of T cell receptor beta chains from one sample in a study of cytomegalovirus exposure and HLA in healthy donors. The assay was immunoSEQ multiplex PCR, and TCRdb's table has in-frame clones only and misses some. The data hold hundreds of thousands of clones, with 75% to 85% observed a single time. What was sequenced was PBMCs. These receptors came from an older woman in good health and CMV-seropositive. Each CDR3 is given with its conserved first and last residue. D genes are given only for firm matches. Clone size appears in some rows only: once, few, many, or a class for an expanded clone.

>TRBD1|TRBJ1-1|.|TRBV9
TGTGCCAGCAGCCCTACAGGGGACTGGGTCACTGAAGCTTTCTTT
CASSPTGDWVTEAFF
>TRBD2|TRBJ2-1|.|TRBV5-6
TGTGCCAGCAGCTTGGTTGGGAGGGAGTTCTTC
CASSLVGREFF
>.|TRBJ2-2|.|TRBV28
TGTGCCACCCAGGGAGGAGGCACCGGGGAGCTGTTTTTT
CATQGGGTGELFF
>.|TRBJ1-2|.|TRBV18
TGTGCCAGCTCACCGGGCAGCAACTATGGCTACACCTTC
CASSPGSNYGYTF
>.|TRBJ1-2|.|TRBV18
TGTGCCAGCTCACCAGGCAGGGATAATGGCTACACCTTC
CASSPGRDNGYTF
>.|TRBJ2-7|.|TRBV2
TGTGCCAGCAGTTCCGTAGAGCAGTACTTC
CASSSVEQYF
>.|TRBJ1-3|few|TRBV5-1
TGCGCCAGCAGCACTGGAGGGGCGGGAGGAAACACCATATATTTT
CASSTGGAGGNTIYF
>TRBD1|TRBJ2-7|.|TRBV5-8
TGTGCCAGCAGCTCCGGGACAGGGTACTTC
CASSSGTGYF
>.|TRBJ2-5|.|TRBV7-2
TGTGCCAGCAGCTTAGAATTCAGGGGGGTCGAGACCCAGTACTTC
CASSLEFRGVETQYF
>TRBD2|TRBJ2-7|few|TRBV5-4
TGTGCCAGCAGCCCAGGCCTAGCGGGGGTGGACGAGCAGTACTTC
CASSPGLAGVDEQYF
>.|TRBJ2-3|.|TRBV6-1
TGTGCCAGCACAAAGGGGGGGGCCGCCACAGATACGCAGTATTTT
CASTKGGAATDTQYF
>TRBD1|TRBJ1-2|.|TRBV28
TGTGCCAGCAGTTCCACCCCGGGACAGGGAAACGGCTACACCTTC
CASSSTPGQGNGYTF
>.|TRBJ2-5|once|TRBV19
TGTGCCAGTAGTGCACAGGGTAGGGAGACCCAGTACTTC
CASSAQGRETQYF
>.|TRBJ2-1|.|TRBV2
TGTGCCAGCAGAGGAGGGGAGAGCTCCTACAATGAGCAGTTCTTC
CASRGGESSYNEQFF
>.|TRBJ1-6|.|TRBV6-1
TGTGCCAGCAGTGAAGTGTACGGACACCCATCATCCCTCCACTTT
CASSEVYGHPSSLHF
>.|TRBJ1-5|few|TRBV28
TGTGCCAGCACCCTTCCGACGGGTGGGAATCAGCCCCAGCATTTT
CASTLPTGGNQPQHF
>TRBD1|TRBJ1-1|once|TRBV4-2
TGTGCCAGCAGCTTAGCGACCTCGACAGGGGGCACTGAAGCTTTCTTT
CASSLATSTGGTEAFF
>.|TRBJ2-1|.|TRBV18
TGTGCCAGCTCACCGGGACTGTACAATGAGCAGTTCTTC
CASSPGLYNEQFF
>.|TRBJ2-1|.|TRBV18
TGTGCCAGCTCACCACCACAGCAGGGGGGTGAGCAGTTCTTC
CASSPPQQGGEQFF
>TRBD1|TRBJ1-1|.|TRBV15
TGTGCCACCACACAGGGGGCGAGCACTGAAGCTTTCTTT
CATTQGASTEAFF
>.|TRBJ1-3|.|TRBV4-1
TGCGCCAGCAGACCAGCAGGGGCCGGGGGAAACACCATATATTTT
CASRPAGAGGNTIYF
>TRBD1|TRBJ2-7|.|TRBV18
TGTGCCAGCTCACCTAGACAGGGGGACGAGCAGTACTTC
CASSPRQGDEQYF
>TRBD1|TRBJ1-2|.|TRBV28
TGTGCCAGCGGCTCCGGGAGGGGGCCTAACTATGGCTACACCTTC
CASGSGRGPNYGYTF
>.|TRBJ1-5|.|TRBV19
TGTGCCAGTAGTATAATCCGGGAGGCTGACAATCAGCCCCAGCATTTT
CASSIIREADNQPQHF
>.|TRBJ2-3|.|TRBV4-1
TGCGCCAGCAGCCAAGTCTTGGATACGCAGTATTTT
CASSQVLDTQYF
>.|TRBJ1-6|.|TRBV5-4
TGTGCCAGCACCAGGGAGGCGGGTCCTGCCTATAATTCACCCCTCCACTTT
CASTREAGPAYNSPLHF
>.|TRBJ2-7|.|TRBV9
TGTGCCAGCAGCGTGCACGGGGCCTACGAGCAGTACTTC
CASSVHGAYEQYF
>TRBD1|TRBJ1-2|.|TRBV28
TGTGCCAGCAGTTTTCCCCTGGGTGGGACAGGGGAGGGCTACACCTTC
CASSFPLGGTGEGYTF